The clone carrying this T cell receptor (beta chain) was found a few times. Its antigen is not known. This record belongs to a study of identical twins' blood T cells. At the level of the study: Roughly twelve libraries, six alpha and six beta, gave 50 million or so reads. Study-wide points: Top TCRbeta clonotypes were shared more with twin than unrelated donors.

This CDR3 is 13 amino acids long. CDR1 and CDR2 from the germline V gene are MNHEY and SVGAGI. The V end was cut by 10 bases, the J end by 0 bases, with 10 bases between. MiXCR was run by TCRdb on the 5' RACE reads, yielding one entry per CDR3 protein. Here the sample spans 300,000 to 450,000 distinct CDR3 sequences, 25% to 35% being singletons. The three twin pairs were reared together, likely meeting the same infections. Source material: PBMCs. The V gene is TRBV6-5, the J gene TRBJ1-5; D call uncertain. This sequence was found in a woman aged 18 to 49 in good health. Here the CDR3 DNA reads TGTGCCACTCACAGTCATAGCAATCAGCCCCAGCATTTT. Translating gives CATHSHSNQPQHF.